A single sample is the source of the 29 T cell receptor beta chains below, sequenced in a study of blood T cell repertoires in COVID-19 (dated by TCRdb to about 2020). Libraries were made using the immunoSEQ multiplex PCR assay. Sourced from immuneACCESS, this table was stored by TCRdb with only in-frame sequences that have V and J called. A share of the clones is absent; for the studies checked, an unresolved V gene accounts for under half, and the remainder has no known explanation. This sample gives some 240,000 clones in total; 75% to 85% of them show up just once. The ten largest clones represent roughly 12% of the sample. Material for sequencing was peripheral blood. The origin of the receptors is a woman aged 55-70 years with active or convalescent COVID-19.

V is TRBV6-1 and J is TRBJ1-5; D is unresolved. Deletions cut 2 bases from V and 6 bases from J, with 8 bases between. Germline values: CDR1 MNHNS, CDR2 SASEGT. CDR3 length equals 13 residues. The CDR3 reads CASSEIQIQPQHF. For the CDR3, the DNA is TGTGCCAGCAGTGAAATACAGATTCAGCCCCAGCATTTT.

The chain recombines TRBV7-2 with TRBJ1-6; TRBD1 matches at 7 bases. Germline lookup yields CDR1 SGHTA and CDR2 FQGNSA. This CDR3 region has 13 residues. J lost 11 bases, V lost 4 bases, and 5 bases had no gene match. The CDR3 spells CASSYLTGPPLHF. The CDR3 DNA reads TGTGCCAGCAGCTACCTGACAGGGCCACCCCTCCACTTT.

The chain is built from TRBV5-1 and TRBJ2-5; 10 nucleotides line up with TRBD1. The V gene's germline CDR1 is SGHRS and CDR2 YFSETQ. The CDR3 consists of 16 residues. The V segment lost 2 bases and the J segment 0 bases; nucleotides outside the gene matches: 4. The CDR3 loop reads CASSLGQGGYQETQYF. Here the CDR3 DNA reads TGCGCCAGCAGCTTAGGACAGGGGGGGTACCAAGAGACCCAGTACTTC. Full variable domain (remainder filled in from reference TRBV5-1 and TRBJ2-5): KAGVTQTPRYLIKTRGQQVTLSCSPISGHRSVSWYQQTPGQGLQFLFEYFSETQRNKGNFPGRFSGRQFSNSRSEMNVSTLELGDSALYLCASSLGQGGYQETQYFGPGTRLLVL.

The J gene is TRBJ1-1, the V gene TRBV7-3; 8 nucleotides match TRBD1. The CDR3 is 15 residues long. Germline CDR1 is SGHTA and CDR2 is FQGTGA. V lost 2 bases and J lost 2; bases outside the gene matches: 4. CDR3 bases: TGTGCCAGCAGCTTAGCAGGGGGCGGCAACACTGAAGCTTTCTTT. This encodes CASSLAGGGNTEAFF.

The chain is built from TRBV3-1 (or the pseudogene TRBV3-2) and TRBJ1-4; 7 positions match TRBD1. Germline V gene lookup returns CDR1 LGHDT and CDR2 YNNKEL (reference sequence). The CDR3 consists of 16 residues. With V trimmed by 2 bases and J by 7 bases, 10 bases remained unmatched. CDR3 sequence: CASSQRGGGYSEKLFF. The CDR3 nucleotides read TGTGCCAGCAGCCAAAGAGGGGGCGGCTATAGTGAAAAACTGTTTTTT.

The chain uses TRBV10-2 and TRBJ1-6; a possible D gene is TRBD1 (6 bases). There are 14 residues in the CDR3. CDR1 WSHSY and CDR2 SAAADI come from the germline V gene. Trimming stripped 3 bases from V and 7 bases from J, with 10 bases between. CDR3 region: CASSDQGTNSPLHF. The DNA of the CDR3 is TGCGCCAGCAGTGACCAGGGGACCAATTCACCCCTCCACTTT.

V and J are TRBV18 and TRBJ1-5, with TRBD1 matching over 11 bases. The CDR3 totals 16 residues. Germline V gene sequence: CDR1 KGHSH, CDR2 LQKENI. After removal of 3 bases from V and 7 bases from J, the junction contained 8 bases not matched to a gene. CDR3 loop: CASSPLPGQGDQPQHF. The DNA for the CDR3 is TGTGCCAGCTCACCTCTTCCGGGACAGGGGGACCAGCCCCAGCATTTT.

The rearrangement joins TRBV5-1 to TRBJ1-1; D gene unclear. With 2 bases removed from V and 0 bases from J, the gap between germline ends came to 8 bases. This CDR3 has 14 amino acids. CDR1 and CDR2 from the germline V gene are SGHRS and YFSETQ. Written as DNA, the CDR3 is TGCGCCAGCAGCTTTGTACAGCTGAACACTGAAGCTTTCTTT. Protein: CASSFVQLNTEAFF.

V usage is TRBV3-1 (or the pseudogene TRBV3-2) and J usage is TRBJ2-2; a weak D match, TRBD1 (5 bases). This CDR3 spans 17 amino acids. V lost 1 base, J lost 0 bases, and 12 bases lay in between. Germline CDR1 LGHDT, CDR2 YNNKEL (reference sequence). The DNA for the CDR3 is TGTGCCAGCAGCCAAGGTAGGGGTCGGTCGAACACCGGGGAGCTGTTTTTT. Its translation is CASSQGRGRSNTGELFF.

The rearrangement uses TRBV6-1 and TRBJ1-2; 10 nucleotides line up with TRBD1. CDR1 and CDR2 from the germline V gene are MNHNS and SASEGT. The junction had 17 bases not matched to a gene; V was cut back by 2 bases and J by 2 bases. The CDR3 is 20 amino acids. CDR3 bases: TGTGCCAGCAGTGAATTGGTATTTTTGGGGACAGGGGATGAGAACTATGGCTACACCTTC. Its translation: CASSELVFLGTGDENYGYTF.

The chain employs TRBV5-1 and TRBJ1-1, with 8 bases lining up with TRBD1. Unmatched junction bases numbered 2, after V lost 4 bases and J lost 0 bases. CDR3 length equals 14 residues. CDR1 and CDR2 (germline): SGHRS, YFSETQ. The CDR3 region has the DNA TGCGCCAGCAGCCTGACAGGGGTGAACACTGAAGCTTTCTTT. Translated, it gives CASSLTGVNTEAFF.

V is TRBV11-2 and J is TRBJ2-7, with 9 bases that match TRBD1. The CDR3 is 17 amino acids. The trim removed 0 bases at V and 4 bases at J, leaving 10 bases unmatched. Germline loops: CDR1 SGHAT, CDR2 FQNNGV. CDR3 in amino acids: CASSLEWDRASPYEQYF. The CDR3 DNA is TGTGCCAGCAGCTTAGAGTGGGACAGGGCTAGCCCTTACGAGCAGTACTTC.

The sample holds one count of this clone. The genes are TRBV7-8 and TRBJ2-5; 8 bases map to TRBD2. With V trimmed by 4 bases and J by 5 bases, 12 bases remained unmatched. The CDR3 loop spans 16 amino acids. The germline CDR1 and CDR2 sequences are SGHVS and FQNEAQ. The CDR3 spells CASSSLGGPGGETQYF. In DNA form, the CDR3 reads TGTGCCAGCAGCTCCCTGGGGGGCCCGGGGGGGGAGACCCAGTACTTC. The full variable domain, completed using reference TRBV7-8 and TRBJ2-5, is GAGVSQSPRYKVAKRGQDVALRCDPISGHVSLFWYQQALGQGPEFLTYFQNEAQLDKSGLPSDRFFAERPEGSVSTLKIQRTQQEDSAVYLCASSSLGGPGGETQYFGPGTRLLVL.

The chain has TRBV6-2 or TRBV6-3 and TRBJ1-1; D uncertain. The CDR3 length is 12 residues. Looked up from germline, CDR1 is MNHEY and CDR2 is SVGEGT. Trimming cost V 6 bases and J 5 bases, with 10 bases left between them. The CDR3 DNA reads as TGTGCCAGCAGCCAAGGAGGAACTGAAGCTTTCTTT. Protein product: CASSQGGTEAFF.

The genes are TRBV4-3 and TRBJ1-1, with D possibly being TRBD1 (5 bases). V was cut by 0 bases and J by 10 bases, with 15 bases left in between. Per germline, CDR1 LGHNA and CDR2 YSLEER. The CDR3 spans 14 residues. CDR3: CASSQDTVAGRAFF. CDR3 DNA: TGCGCCAGCAGCCAAGATACGGTGGCGGGGCGAGCTTTCTTT.

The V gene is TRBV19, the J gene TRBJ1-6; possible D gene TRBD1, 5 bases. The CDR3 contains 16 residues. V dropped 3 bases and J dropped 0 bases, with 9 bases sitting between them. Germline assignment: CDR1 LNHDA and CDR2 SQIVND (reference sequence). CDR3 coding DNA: TGTGCCAGTAGTATTGAAGGGGCCTCCTATAATTCACCCCTCCACTTT. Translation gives CASSIEGASYNSPLHF.

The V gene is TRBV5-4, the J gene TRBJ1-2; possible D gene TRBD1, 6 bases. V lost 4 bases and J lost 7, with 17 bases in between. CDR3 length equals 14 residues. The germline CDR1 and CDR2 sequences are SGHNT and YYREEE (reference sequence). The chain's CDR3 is CASSQQGTTGGYTF. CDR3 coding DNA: TGTGCCAGCAGCCAACAGGGAACCACGGGTGGCTACACCTTC.

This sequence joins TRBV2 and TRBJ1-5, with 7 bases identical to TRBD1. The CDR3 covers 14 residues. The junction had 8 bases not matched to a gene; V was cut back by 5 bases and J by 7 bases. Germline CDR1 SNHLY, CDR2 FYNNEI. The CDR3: CASSRTGRYQPQHF. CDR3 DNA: TGTGCCAGCAGTCGGACAGGAAGGTACCAGCCCCAGCATTTT.

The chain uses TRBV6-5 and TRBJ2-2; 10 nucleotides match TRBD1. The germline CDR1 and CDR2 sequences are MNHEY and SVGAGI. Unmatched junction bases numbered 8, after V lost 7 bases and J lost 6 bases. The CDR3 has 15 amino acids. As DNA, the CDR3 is TGTGCCAGCAAACCGACAGGGGGCTTAGCCGGGGAGCTGTTTTTT. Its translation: CASKPTGGLAGELFF.

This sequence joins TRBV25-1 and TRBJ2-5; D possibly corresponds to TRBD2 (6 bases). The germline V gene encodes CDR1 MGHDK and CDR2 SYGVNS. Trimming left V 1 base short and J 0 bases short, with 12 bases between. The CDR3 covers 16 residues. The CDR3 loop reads CASSEFPGGNQETQYF. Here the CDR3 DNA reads TGTGCCAGCAGTGAATTCCCCGGAGGGAACCAAGAGACCCAGTACTTC.

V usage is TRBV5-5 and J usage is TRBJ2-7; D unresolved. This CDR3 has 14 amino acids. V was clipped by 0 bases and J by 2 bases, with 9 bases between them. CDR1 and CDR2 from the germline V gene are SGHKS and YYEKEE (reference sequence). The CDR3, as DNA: TGTGCCAGCAGCTTGGCCGGAGACCCCTACGAGCAGTACTTC. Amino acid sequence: CASSLAGDPYEQYF.

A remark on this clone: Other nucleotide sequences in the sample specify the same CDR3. The CDR3 sequence is CASSLSGTDTQYF. In DNA form, the CDR3 reads TGTGCCAGCAGCTTGTCAGGGACAGATACGCAGTATTTT. This sequence joins TRBV7-3 and TRBJ2-3; the D gene is possibly TRBD1 (5 bases). V lost 3 bases and J lost 3, with 7 bases in between. CDR3 length: 13 amino acids. Germline V gene data show CDR1 as SGHTA and CDR2 as FQGTGA.

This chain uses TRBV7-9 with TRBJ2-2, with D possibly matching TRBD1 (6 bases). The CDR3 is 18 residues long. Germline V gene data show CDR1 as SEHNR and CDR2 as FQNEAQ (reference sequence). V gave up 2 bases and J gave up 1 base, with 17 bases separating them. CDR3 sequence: CASSLKSRPDRNTGELFF. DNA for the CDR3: TGTGCCAGCAGCTTAAAATCCCGTCCGGACAGGAACACCGGGGAGCTGTTTTTT.

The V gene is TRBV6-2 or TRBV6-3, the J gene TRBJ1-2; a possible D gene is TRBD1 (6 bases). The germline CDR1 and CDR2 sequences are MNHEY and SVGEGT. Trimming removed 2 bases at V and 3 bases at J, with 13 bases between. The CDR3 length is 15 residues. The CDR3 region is CASSYTASGDYGYTF. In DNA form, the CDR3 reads TGTGCCAGCAGTTACACAGCTTCAGGGGACTATGGCTACACCTTC.

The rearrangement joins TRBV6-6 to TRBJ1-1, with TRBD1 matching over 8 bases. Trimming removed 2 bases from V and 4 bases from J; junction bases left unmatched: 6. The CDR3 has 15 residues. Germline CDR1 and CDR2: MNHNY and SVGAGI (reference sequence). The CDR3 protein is CASSYGRGQGTEAFF. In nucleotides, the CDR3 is TGTGCCAGCAGTTACGGCAGGGGGCAGGGCACTGAAGCTTTCTTT.

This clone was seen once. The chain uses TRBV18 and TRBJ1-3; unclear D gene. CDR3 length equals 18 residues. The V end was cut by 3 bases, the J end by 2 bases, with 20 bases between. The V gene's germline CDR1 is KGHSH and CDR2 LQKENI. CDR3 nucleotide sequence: TGTGCCAGCTCACCTCTGTCCCGTGCGGGCCTTACTGGAAACACCATATATTTT. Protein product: CASSPLSRAGLTGNTIYF. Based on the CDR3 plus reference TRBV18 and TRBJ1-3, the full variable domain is NAGVMQNPRHLVRRRGQEARLRCSPMKGHSHVYWYRQLPEEGLKFMVYLQKENIIDESGMPKERFSAEFPKEGPSILRIQQVVRGDSAAYFCASSPLSRAGLTGNTIYFGEGSWLTVV.

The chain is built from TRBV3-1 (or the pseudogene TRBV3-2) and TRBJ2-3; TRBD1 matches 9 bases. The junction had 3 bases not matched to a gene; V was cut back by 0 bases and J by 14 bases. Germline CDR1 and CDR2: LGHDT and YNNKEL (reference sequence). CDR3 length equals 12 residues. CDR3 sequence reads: CASSQEDRGRYF. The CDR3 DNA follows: TGTGCCAGCAGCCAAGAAGACAGGGGGAGGTATTTT.

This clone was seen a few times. CDR3 in DNA: TGTGCCAGCAGCGTATACATTAACTATGGCTACACCTTC. Translation: CASSVYINYGYTF. The genes are TRBV9 and TRBJ1-2; D call uncertain. Between the trimmed V and J ends, which lost 1 base and 1 base, there was a span of 5 bases. The CDR3 extends over 13 amino acids. Germline CDR1 is SGDLS and CDR2 is YYNGEE. Based on the CDR3 plus reference TRBV9 and TRBJ1-2, the full variable domain is DSGVTQTPKHLITATGQRVTLRCSPRSGDLSVYWYQQSLDQGLQFLIQYYNGEERAKGNILERFSAQQFPDLHSELNLSSLELGDSALYFCASSVYINYGYTFGSGTRLTVV.

CDR3 protein: CASSYALRGYTF. Written as DNA, the CDR3 is TGTGCCAGCAGTTACGCCCTGCGGGGCTACACCTTC. V gene TRBV12-3 or TRBV12-4 combines with J gene TRBJ1-2; D ambiguous. This CDR3 contains 12 residues. V was pared by 4 bases and J by 8 bases, with 11 bases between.